These T cell receptor beta chains were read from a single sample in a study of T cells in pancreatic ductal adenocarcinoma. Sequencing was performed with immunoSEQ multiplex PCR; in TCRdb, only in-frame clones are kept and a portion is missing. There are roughly 100,000 clones in the sample; roughly 96% occur only once, and around 2.9% lies in the top ten. Sample: PBMCs. These receptors were collected from a human donor with pancreatic ductal adenocarcinoma. Each CDR3 is given with its conserved first and last residue. D genes are given only for firm matches. Rows give clone size only sometimes, using once, few, many, or a class for an expanded clone.

J | size | D | V | DNA | CDR3
TRBJ2-3 | once | NA | TRBV12-2 | TGTGCAAGTCGCTTAGCGTTCTCTAGCGGGAGAGGGGGTGGCACAGATACGCAGTATTTT | CASRLAFSSGRGGGTDTQYF
TRBJ1-4 | NA | TRBD1 | TRBV5-1 | TGCGCCAGCAGCTTGGAGACAGGGGTTAATGAAAAACTGTTTTTT | CASSLETGVNEKLFF
TRBJ2-2 | NA | NA | TRBV11-2 | TGTGCCAGCAGCTCCCGAACGGGGGACACCGGGGAGCTGTTTTTT | CASSSRTGDTGELFF
TRBJ2-3 | NA | NA | TRBV28 | TGTGCCAGCCAGATTTACCAGGGTCGGGGGACAGATACGCAGTATTTT | CASQIYQGRGTDTQYF
TRBJ2-6 | NA | NA | TRBV7-2 | TGTGCCAGCAGCGCCGGTGGGGCCAACGTCCTGACTTTC | CASSAGGANVLTF
TRBJ1-5 | NA | NA | TRBV6-1 | TGTGCCAGCAGTGAAGGCCGGGGACAACAGCCCCAGCATTTT | CASSEGRGQQPQHF
TRBJ1-5 | NA | NA | TRBV21-1 | TGTGCCAGCAGCACCCTCCGGACAGTCGTCAATCAGCCCCAGCATTTT | CASSTLRTVVNQPQHF
TRBJ2-5 | NA | NA | TRBV11-2 | TGTGCCAGCAGCTTAGGGGCAGCCCAAGAGACCCAGTACTTC | CASSLGAAQETQYF
TRBJ2-7 | once | TRBD1 | TRBV28 | TGTGCCTCCGCTGGACAGGGGTCCTCCTTC | CASAGQGSSF
TRBJ2-3 | NA | NA | TRBV21-1 | TGTGCCAGCAGCAAAACTCGGGAGGGCCGGGGGGATACGCAGTATTTT | CASSKTREGRGDTQYF
TRBJ1-1 | NA | NA | TRBV27 | TGTGCCAGCAGTTTATTCGCGGGATCCACTGAAGCTTTCTTT | CASSLFAGSTEAFF
TRBJ2-1 | NA | NA | TRBV6-7 | TGTGCCAGCAGTTACCCACTAGTCACTGAGCAGTTCTTC | CASSYPLVTEQFF
TRBJ2-7 | NA | NA | TRBV20-1 | TGCAGTGCAAGACTAGGATACGAGCAGTACTTC | CSARLGYEQYF
TRBJ1-2 | few | TRBD1 | TRBV2 | TGTGCCAGCATGGGACAGGGCGAAGACTATGGCTACACCTTC | CASMGQGEDYGYTF
TRBJ1-1 | NA | NA | TRBV7-3 | TGTGCCAGCAGCTTCTACGGGAACACTGAAGCTTTCTTT | CASSFYGNTEAFF
TRBJ2-5 | NA | NA | TRBV5-1 | TGCGCCAGCAGCTTCCCCCTGGCCTATCAGGGTGAATCAGAGACCCAGTACTTC | CASSFPLAYQGESETQYF
TRBJ2-7 | NA | NA | TRBV28 | TGTGCCAGCAGTGAGCGGGTATCCTACGAGCAGTACTTC | CASSERVSYEQYF
TRBJ2-3 | NA | NA | TRBV20-1 | TGCAGTGCTAGCTCCACAGATACGCAGTATTTT | CSASSTDTQYF
TRBJ2-1 | NA | NA | TRBV7-9 | TGTGCCAGCAGCTCGGGACTCCTGGGACCTGGCTATGAGCAGTTCTTC | CASSSGLLGPGYEQFF
TRBJ2-2 | NA | NA | TRBV6-5 | TGTGCCAGCAGTTCCGACTACACCGGGGAGCTGTTTTTT | CASSSDYTGELFF
TRBJ1-2 | NA | TRBD1 | TRBV11-3 | TGTGCCAGGTGGGACAGGCTCCGATGTGGCTACACCTTC | CARWDRLRCGYTF
TRBJ2-7 | few | NA | TRBV2 | TGTGCCAGCAGTGCTAACGAGCAGTACTTC | CASSANEQYF
TRBJ2-2 | NA | NA | TRBV5-8 | TGTGCCAGCAGCTTGGCGCTCAGGGCGAACACCGGGGAGCTGTTTTTT | CASSLALRANTGELFF
TRBJ2-7 | NA | NA | TRBV5-8 | TGTGCCAGCAGCGTGGGAGTAGCGAACGAGCAGTACTTC | CASSVGVANEQYF
TRBJ2-7 | once | TRBD1 | TRBV6-5 | TGTGCCAGCAGTAGAGGTGTCCGGACAGGGGACGAGCAGTACTTC | CASSRGVRTGDEQYF
TRBJ1-5 | NA | NA | TRBV5-1 | TGCGCCAGCAGCTTGTCAGGGATCGATCAGCCCCAGCATTTT | CASSLSGIDQPQHF
TRBJ2-5 | NA | TRBD2 | TRBV9 | TGTGCCAGCAGCAGAGAGCTGGGTTTCAGCGGGAGGCTCGGGGAGACCCAGTACTTC | CASSRELGFSGRLGETQYF
TRBJ2-7 | NA | NA | TRBV29-1 | TGCAGCGTTGCAGGAAGAATGATCGGCGAGCAGTACTTC | CSVAGRMIGEQYF
TRBJ1-2 | NA | NA | TRBV4-3 | TGCGCCAGCAGCCACTTCCAAGGGGAAATCTATGGCTACACCTTC | CASSHFQGEIYGYTF
TRBJ2-7 | NA | NA | TRBV6-5 | TGTGCCTCAGGCGGGTTTTACGAGCAGTACTTC | CASGGFYEQYF
TRBJ1-4 | NA | NA | TRBV11-2 | TGTGCCAGCAGCTTACGGGGCGCCGGGACACCTACTAATGAAAAACTGTTTTTT | CASSLRGAGTPTNEKLFF
TRBJ2-5 | NA | NA | TRBV9 | TGTGCCAGCAGCCCCCTCTCCCAAGAGACCCAGTACTTC | CASSPLSQETQYF
TRBJ2-7 | NA | TRBD2 | TRBV4-3 | TGCGCCAGCAGCCAAGATGCACTCCGGGGACTAGCGGGAGAAAGTAAGGCCAGCGAGCAGTACTTC | CASSQDALRGLAGESKASEQYF
TRBJ2-7 | NA | TRBD1 | TRBV4-2 | TGTGCCAGCAGCCAAGTGGGGGGACAGGGGGGCTACGAGCAGTACTTC | CASSQVGGQGGYEQYF
TRBJ1-1 | NA | NA | TRBV4-1 | TGCGCCAGCAGCCCCAAAGGGGCAGGCACTGAAGCTTTCTTT | CASSPKGAGTEAFF
TRBJ1-2 | NA | NA | TRBV15 | TGTGCCACCAGCAGAGACCTTAACTATGGCTACACCTTC | CATSRDLNYGYTF
TRBJ2-7 | NA | TRBD1 | TRBV7-6 | TGTGCCAGCAGCTCGCGACAGGGAGCGAGCTACGAGCAGTACTTC | CASSSRQGASYEQYF
TRBJ1-4 | NA | NA | TRBV4-2 | TGTGCCAGCAGCCAAAACAGGGCCGGGGAGAGGCGAAAACTGTTTTTT | CASSQNRAGERRKLFF
TRBJ2-1 | NA | TRBD2 | TRBV4-1 | TGCGCCAGCAGCAGGGCTAGCGGCTACAATGAGCAGTTCTTC | CASSRASGYNEQFF
TRBJ2-5 | NA | TRBD2 | TRBV10-1 | TGCGCCAGCAGCTGGGGACTAGCGGGAGCAGAGACCCAGTACTTC | CASSWGLAGAETQYF
TRBJ1-4 | NA | TRBD1 | TRBV7-2 | TGTGCCAGCAGCCCCCGGACAGGGATTGAAAAACTGTTTTTT | CASSPRTGIEKLFF
TRBJ2-1 | once | TRBD2 | TRBV2 | TGTGCCAGCACAAGGACTAGCGCGTACAATGAGCAGTTCTTC | CASTRTSAYNEQFF
TRBJ1-1 | NA | NA | TRBV2 | TGTGCCAGCAGGAAACAGGGAATGAACACTGAAGCTTTCTTT | CASRKQGMNTEAFF